These 5 T cell receptor beta chains were sequenced from one sample in a study of graft-versus-host responses after intestinal transplantation. Using immunoSEQ multiplex PCR, the repertoire was profiled, and TCRdb retains in-frame clones only, with some absent. In the table there are under 25,000 clones, roughly 86% of which are singletons. The material was bone marrow, obtained approximately 120 days after transplant. These receptors were collected from a human patient who received an intestinal transplant, so some T cells may come from the graft donor.

J is TRBJ2-1 and V is TRBV27, with TRBD1 as a possible D gene (5 bases). CDR1 MNHEY and CDR2 SMNVEV come from the germline V gene (reference sequence). Trimming left V 2 bases short and J 7 bases short, with 9 bases between. The CDR3 totals 13 residues. In nucleotides, the CDR3 is TGTGCCAGCAGTTTAGGCCCAGGGAATGAGCAGTTCTTC. It is translated as CASSLGPGNEQFF.

This clone has just a few counts. The chain carries TRBV7-3 and TRBJ2-7; TRBD2 is a possible D gene (5 bases). This CDR3 is 15 amino acids long. Trimming left V 5 bases short and J 5 bases short, with 19 bases between. Germline CDR1 SGHTA, CDR2 FQGTGA. CDR3 bases: TGTGCCAGCAGCCCGACCGGGAACCCAGCTGACGAGCAGTACTTC. This gives the protein CASSPTGNPADEQYF. Combining the CDR3 with reference TRBV7-3 and TRBJ2-7 gives the whole variable domain GAGVSQTPSNKVTEKGKYVELRCDPISGHTALYWYRQSLGQGPEFLIYFQGTGAADDSGLPNDRFFAVRPEGSVSTLKIQRTERGDSAVYLCASSPTGNPADEQYFGPGTRLTVT.

The V gene is TRBV7-2, the J gene TRBJ1-2, with unresolved D. Germline V gene sequence: CDR1 SGHTA, CDR2 FQGNSA. The V gene lost 2 bases and the J gene lost 4 bases, with 8 bases spanning the gap. The CDR3 is made up of 13 amino acids. The CDR3 DNA reads TGTGCCAGCAGCTTAAGCTCCCTCTATGGCTACACCTTC. It is translated as CASSLSSLYGYTF.

This chain joins TRBV5-1 and TRBJ2-1, with TRBD1 as a possible D gene (5 bases). Trimming took off 4 bases at V and 6 bases at J, with 11 bases between the two ends. The CDR3 sequence is 13 residues long. Germline lookup yields CDR1 SGHRS and CDR2 YFSETQ. CDR3 loop: CASSVGRANEQFF. The CDR3 DNA follows: TGCGCCAGCAGCGTCGGCAGGGCCAATGAGCAGTTCTTC.

V usage is TRBV7-2 and J usage is TRBJ1-4; D is ambiguous. Germline CDR1 and CDR2: SGHTA and FQGNSA. The ends were cut back, 1 base at V and 7 bases at J, with 7 bases in the middle. CDR3 size: 13 residues. CDR3 nucleotides: TGTGCCAGCAGCTTAGAAGGACCTGAAAAACTGTTTTTT. It specifies CASSLEGPEKLFF.